This T cell receptor beta chain comes out of a study of T cell responses to AZD1222 COVID-19 vaccine (dated by TCRdb to the early 2020s). A note on the overall study: TCR sequencing covered 233 trial participants: 200 to 210 given two doses of AZD1222 and 26 given two doses of MenACWY control vaccine. Trial participants were enrolled into age subgroups of 18-55, 56-69 and 70-plus years, which contained about 160, 30 and 59 TCR-sequenced participants, respectively. What the work shows at the level of the full study, not this receptor alone: Most participants were white British and females outnumbered males, and the authors suggested that clonal diversity may have been underestimated. Because no samples from the day 14 peak response were available, repertoires could be characterized only after the peak T cell response. Conclusions about previously exposed vaccinees were limited because only five to seven AZD1222 recipients were SARS-CoV-2 seropositive at baseline. Vaccine-associated CD4 TCRs spanned the whole spike protein, with dominant responses in regions 160-218 and 743-854. The 56-69-year group was small, and its depth increase did not reach significance, likely because of low power. Reportedly, close to half of the unique spike-specific TCRs recognized epitopes lying outside the regions that are mutated in the B.1.351 and B.1.1.7 variants. A significant rise in spike-specific TCR breadth and depth was observed after two AZD1222 doses relative to day 0 and relative to MenACWY recipients.

The CDR3 regions of human TCRbeta chains were subjected to immunosequencing. For the original study's pipeline: TCRs in the repertoires were matched against a reference library of SARS-CoV-2-specific TCRs that had been generated with the MIRA antigen-specificity platform. Breadth was defined as the fraction of unique TCRs that were SARS-CoV-2-associated. Depth was defined as the fraction of total T cells that were SARS-CoV-2-associated. Using the MIRA data, each spike-specific TCR was assigned both to the spike region to which the TCR was reactive and to a CD4 or CD8 class. Log10-transformed breadth and depth values were compared by one-way ANOVA with Sidak's multiple comparisons tests. TCRdb's version of the immuneACCESS table is confined to in-frame rearrangements and falls short of the full clone set. An unresolved V gene accounts for under half of the shortfall where checked; the remainder is of unknown origin. V and J calls and clone size are as listed in that table; D and trimming were resolved from the DNA. This sample gives roughly 200,000 clones in total; roughly 92% of them show up just once. Approximately 1.7% of the sample belongs to the ten largest clones.

Turning to this clone: The antigen it recognizes is unknown. The sample holds no much larger clone one base away, and base qualities are not on file.

The CDR3 runs 15 residues from the cysteine to the phenylalanine. Solely the CDR3 DNA is kept, with 45 bases framed from the first base. According to the germline V gene, CDR1 reads KGHSH and CDR2 reads LQKENI. V is cut back by 2 bases and J by 2 bases, with 0 bases in the junction unmatched. The time point tag for this specimen amounts to: about 28 days (+/-7) after the second vaccine dose. AZD1222 recipients whose second dose came at about 4 weeks and those whose second dose came at about 12 weeks were combined into one group, since spike-specific TCR depth and breadth did not differ between the two schedules. Vaccinee samples came from UK trials COV001 and COV002, including a single-blind randomized controlled phase 2/3 trial of AZD1222 (ChAdOx1 nCoV-19) in healthy adults. For TCRbeta chain sequencing, PBMC samples from trial participants were taken at day 0 and at day 28 after the second dose.

The chain links TRBV18 with TRBJ1-3, with 10 bases in between that match TRBD1. This sample comprised peripheral blood, obtained 28 days after the second AZD1222 dose. The clonotype was recovered from an adult who received the AZD1222 COVID-19 vaccine. The CDR3 region has the sequence CASSPGTGAGNTIYF. At the DNA level, the sequence is TGTGCCAGCTCACCAGGGACAGGGGCTGGAAACACCATATATTTT.